The 15 T cell receptor beta chains reported below all come from one sample, sequenced in a study of T cell changes during pregnancy in multiple sclerosis. This table comes from immunoSEQ multiplex PCR, and its TCRdb copy is limited to in-frame clones, with some not included. The data contain tens of thousands of clones, 85% to 95% of them singletons. Sample: CD8+ T cells from peripheral blood mononuclear cells, taken in the third trimester of pregnancy. Receptor source: a female donor with multiple sclerosis, enrolled in a pregnancy study.

As DNA, the CDR3 is TGTGCCAGCAGCTTAGCTTTGCGGGGGGCCACTATAGATACGCAGTATTTT. Protein: CASSLALRGATIDTQYF. V and J are TRBV7-9 and TRBJ2-3; the match to TRBD2 covers 8 bases. This CDR3 has 17 residues. Germline CDR1 is SEHNR and CDR2 is FQNEAQ (reference sequence). The junction had 10 bases not matched to a gene; V was cut back by 0 bases and J by 5 bases. The variable domain in full, completed from reference TRBV7-9 and TRBJ2-3, reads DTGVSQNPRHKITKRGQNVTFRCDPISEHNRLYWYRQTLGQGPEFLTYFQNEAQLEKSRLLSDRFSAERPKGSFSTLEIQRTEQGDSAMYLCASSLALRGATIDTQYFGPGTRLTVL.

This chain joins TRBV2 and TRBJ1-2; D is undetermined. Germline V gene data show CDR1 as SNHLY and CDR2 as FYNNEI. This CDR3 spans 14 amino acids. V lost 6 bases to trimming and J lost 4 bases, with 15 bases between them. CDR3 bases: TGTGCCAGCAGACCGACTGAGACTCCCTATGGCTACACCTTC. Its protein is CASRPTETPYGYTF.

The J gene is TRBJ2-1, the V gene TRBV9, with 11 bases matching TRBD2. The germline CDR1 and CDR2 sequences are SGDLS and YYNGEE. This CDR3 is built from 19 residues. V shed 0 bases and J 8 bases; nucleotides not matched to a gene: 16. The CDR3 region has the DNA TGTGCCAGCAGCGTAGAGAGAGCCGGGACTAGCGGACTCTTCGATGAGCAGTTCTTC. It codes for CASSVERAGTSGLFDEQFF.

This clone was picked up one time. This chain joins TRBV11-1 and TRBJ2-1, with 8 positions matching TRBD2. V was pared by 1 base and J by 7 bases, with 9 bases of the junction left unmatched. Germline V lookup: CDR1 SGHAT, CDR2 FQDESV (reference sequence). This CDR3 comprises 16 residues. The CDR3, as DNA: TGTGCCAGCAGCTTAGAGCGGGGGTCAGTCCAGAATGAGCAGTTCTTC. Its protein product is CASSLERGSVQNEQFF.

The chain couples TRBV5-6 to TRBJ2-1, with TRBD1 matching over 10 bases. The CDR3 loop spans 14 amino acids. V lost 4 bases to trimming and J lost 8 bases; unmatched junction nucleotides: 6. In germline, CDR1 is SGHDT, CDR2 YYEEEE. The CDR3 protein is CASSPGQGIDEQFF. In DNA form, the CDR3 reads TGTGCCAGCAGCCCGGGACAGGGGATCGATGAGCAGTTCTTC.

This sequence joins TRBV5-1 and TRBJ2-1; D is possibly TRBD1 (7 bases). V dropped 4 bases and J dropped 3 bases, with 11 bases sitting between them. Germline V gene sequence: CDR1 SGHRS, CDR2 YFSETQ. CDR3 length: 14 residues. CDR3 DNA: TGCGCCAGCAGCCGGGGGACAGACTACAATGAGCAGTTCTTC. As protein: CASSRGTDYNEQFF.

Written as DNA, the CDR3 is TGTGCCAGCAGTTACGCGTCTGGGCCGAACACTGAAGCTTTCTTT. Encoded protein: CASSYASGPNTEAFF. This chain joins TRBV6-5 and TRBJ1-1; D is undetermined. This CDR3 is 15 amino acids long. Germline loops: CDR1 MNHEY, CDR2 SVGAGI. Deletions cut 2 bases from V and 1 base from J, with 11 bases between.

The gene calls are TRBV9 and TRBJ2-1; 9 nucleotides match TRBD1. CDR1 is SGDLS, CDR2 YYNGEE, per germline. The J segment lost 9 bases and the V segment lost 4 bases, leaving 5 bases of the junction unmatched. This CDR3 is 13 amino acids long. The CDR3 is CASSPTGGTEQFF. The CDR3 bases are TGTGCCAGCAGCCCCACAGGGGGCACTGAGCAGTTCTTC.

This chain uses TRBV29-1 with TRBJ2-7, with 10 bases aligning to TRBD1. The ends lost 7 bases at V and 6 bases at J; junction bases unmatched: 6. The germline V gene has CDR1 SQVTM and CDR2 ANQGSEA. CDR3 size: 12 residues. This CDR3 reads CSAGQGESEQYF. The CDR3 nucleotides read TGCAGCGCAGGACAGGGGGAGAGCGAGCAGTACTTC.

The rearrangement links TRBV30 to TRBJ2-7, with TRBD1 as a possible D gene (5 bases). The CDR3 extends over 12 amino acids. The germline V gene has CDR1 GTSNPN and CDR2 SVGIG (reference sequence). V dropped 4 bases and J dropped 5 bases, with 12 bases sitting between them. In nucleotides, the CDR3 is TGTGCCTGGACCCCCGCAGGGAACGAGCAGTACTTC. This gives the protein CAWTPAGNEQYF.

V gene TRBV10-2 combines with J gene TRBJ1-1, with 7 positions matching TRBD1. After removal of 0 bases from V and 4 bases from J, the junction contained 5 bases not matched to a gene. The CDR3 sequence is 15 residues long. CDR1 WSHSY and CDR2 SAAADI come from the germline V gene. DNA of the CDR3: TGCGCCAGCAGTGAGTCGACAGGGTACTTCACTGAAGCTTTCTTT. This translates into CASSESTGYFTEAFF.

The chain employs TRBV14 and TRBJ1-2, with a weak D call TRBD1 (5 bases). This CDR3 has 12 amino acids. Germline loops: CDR1 SGHDN, CDR2 FVKESK. V lost 2 bases, J lost 8 bases, and 9 bases lay in between. The DNA for the CDR3 is TGTGCCAGCAGCCAACTGACAGAGGGCTACACCTTC. Translated: CASSQLTEGYTF.

The gene calls are TRBV19 and TRBJ2-5; tentatively, D is TRBD2 (5 bases). The germline V and J ends were trimmed by 8 bases and 3 bases, with 7 bases remaining between them. There are 11 residues in the CDR3. The germline gives CDR1 LNHDA, CDR2 SQIVND (reference sequence). The CDR3 here is CASVGEETQYF. The CDR3 DNA sequence: TGTGCCAGTGTCGGGGAAGAGACCCAGTACTTC.

A single count supports this clone. CDR3 coding DNA: TGTGCCAGCAGGGCTGGGACAGGACCCACAGATACGCAGTATTTT. This translates into CASRAGTGPTDTQYF. V and J are TRBV2 and TRBJ2-3, with 8 bases fitting TRBD1. Germline V gives CDR1 SNHLY, CDR2 FYNNEI. The CDR3 length is 15 residues. V was clipped by 6 bases and J by 2 bases; unmatched bases: 7.

V usage is TRBV2 and J usage is TRBJ1-1; D ambiguous. CDR1 and CDR2 (germline): SNHLY, FYNNEI. The CDR3 extends over 13 amino acids. V lost 5 bases and J 4 bases, leaving 11 bases between the germline ends. CDR3 in DNA: TGTGCCAGCAGTACCCTAGTTGGCACTGAAGCTTTCTTT. Its translation is CASSTLVGTEAFF.